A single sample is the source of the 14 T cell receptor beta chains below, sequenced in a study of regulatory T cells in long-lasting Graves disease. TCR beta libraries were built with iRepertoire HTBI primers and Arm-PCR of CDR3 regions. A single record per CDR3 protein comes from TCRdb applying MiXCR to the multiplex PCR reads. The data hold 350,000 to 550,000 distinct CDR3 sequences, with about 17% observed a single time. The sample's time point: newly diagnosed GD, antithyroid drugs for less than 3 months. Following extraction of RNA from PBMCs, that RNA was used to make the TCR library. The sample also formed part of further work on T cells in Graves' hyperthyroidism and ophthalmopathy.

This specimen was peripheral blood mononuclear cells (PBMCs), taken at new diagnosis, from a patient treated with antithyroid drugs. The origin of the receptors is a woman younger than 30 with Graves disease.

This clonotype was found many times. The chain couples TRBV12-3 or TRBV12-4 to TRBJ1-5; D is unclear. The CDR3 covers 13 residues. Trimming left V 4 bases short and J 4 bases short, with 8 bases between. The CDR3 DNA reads TGTGCCAGCAGTTGGTCCGTGAATCAGCCCCAGCATTTT. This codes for CASSWSVNQPQHF.

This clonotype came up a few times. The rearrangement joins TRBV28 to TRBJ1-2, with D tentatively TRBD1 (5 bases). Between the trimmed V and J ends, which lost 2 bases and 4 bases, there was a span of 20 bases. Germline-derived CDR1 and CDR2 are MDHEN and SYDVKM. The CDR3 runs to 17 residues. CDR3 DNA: TGTGCCAGCAGTTTACGCGGAGCGGGCGAGGGGCCCTATGGCTACACCTTC. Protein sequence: CASSLRGAGEGPYGYTF.

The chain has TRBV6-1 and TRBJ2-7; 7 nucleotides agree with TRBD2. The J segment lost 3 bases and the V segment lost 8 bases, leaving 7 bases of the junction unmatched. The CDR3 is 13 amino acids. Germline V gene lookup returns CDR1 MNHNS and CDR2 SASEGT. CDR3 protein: CASHDSGGYEQYF. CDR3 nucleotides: TGTGCCAGCCACGACTCGGGGGGCTACGAGCAGTACTTC.

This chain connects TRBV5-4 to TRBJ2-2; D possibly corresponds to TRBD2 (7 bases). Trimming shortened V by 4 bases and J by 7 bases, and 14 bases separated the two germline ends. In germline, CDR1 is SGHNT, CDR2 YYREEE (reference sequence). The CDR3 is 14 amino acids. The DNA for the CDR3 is TGTGCCAGCAGCAAACAGGGAGGGGACGGGGAGCTGTTTTTT. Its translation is CASSKQGGDGELFF.

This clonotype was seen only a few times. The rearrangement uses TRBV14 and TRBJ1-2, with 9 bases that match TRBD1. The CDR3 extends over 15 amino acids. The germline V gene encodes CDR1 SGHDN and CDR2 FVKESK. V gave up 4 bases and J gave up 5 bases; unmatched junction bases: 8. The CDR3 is CASSRSGTGLYGYTF. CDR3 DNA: TGTGCCAGCAGCCGATCTGGGACAGGGCTTTATGGCTACACCTTC.

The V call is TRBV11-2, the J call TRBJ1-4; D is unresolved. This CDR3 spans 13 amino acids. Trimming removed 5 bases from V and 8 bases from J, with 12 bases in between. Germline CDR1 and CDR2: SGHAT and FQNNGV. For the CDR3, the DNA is TGTGCCAGCAGCCGAATGGGGTGGGAAAAACTGTTTTTT. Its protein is CASSRMGWEKLFF.

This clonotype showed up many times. In DNA, the CDR3 is TGTGCCAGCAGCTCAACAGGGACCCAGTACTTC. Translated: CASSSTGTQYF. J is TRBJ2-5 and V is TRBV11-2, with D tentatively TRBD1 (5 bases). The CDR3 loop spans 11 amino acids. Germline V gene sequence: CDR1 SGHAT, CDR2 FQNNGV. V was shortened by 4 bases and J by 7 bases, with 7 bases between the two germline ends.

CDR3: CASSSSRRTGEQFF. The CDR3 region has the DNA TGTGCCAGCAGTTCCTCCAGGCGAACAGGGGAGCAGTTCTTC. This chain links TRBV2 with TRBJ2-1; possible D gene TRBD1, 6 bases. Germline V gene sequence: CDR1 SNHLY, CDR2 FYNNEI. The length of the CDR3 is 14 residues. Between the trimmed V and J ends, which lost 5 bases and 10 bases, there was a span of 18 bases. The whole variable domain, filled in from reference TRBV2 and TRBJ2-1, reads EPEVTQTPSHQVTQMGQEVILRCVPISNHLYFYWYRQILGQKVEFLVSFYNNEISEKSEIFDDQFSVERPDGSNFTLKIRSTKLEDSAMYFCASSSSRRTGEQFFGPGTRLTVL.

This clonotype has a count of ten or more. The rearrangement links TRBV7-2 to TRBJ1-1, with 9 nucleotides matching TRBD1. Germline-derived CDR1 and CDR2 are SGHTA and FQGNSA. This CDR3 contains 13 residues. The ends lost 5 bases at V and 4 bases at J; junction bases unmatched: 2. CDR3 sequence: CASSEGQGTEAFF. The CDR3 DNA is TGTGCCAGCAGCGAGGGACAGGGCACTGAAGCTTTCTTT.

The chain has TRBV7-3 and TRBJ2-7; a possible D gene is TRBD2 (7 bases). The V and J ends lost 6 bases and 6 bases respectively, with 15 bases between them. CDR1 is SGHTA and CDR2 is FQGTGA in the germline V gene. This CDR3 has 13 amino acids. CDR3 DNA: TGTGCCAGCAGGAAGGGGGGGGCTTCCGAGCAGTACTTC. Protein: CASRKGGASEQYF.

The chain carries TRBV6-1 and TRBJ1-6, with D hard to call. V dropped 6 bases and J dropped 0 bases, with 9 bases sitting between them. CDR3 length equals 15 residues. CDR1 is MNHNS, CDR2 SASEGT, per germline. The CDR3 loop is CASSESLSYNSPLHF. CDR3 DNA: TGTGCCAGCAGCGAAAGTCTCTCCTATAATTCACCCCTCCACTTT.

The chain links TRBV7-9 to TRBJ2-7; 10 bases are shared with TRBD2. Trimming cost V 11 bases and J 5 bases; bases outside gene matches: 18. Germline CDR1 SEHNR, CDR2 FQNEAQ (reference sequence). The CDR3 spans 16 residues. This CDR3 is CAWTGASGSLVNEQYF. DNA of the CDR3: TGTGCCTGGACGGGGGCTAGCGGGAGTTTAGTGAACGAGCAGTACTTC.

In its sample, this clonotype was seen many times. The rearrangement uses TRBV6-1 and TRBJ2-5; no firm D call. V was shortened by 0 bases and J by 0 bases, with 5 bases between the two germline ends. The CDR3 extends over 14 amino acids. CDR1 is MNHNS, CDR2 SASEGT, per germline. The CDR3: CASSEAVYQETQYF. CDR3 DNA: TGTGCCAGCAGTGAAGCAGTGTACCAAGAGACCCAGTACTTC.

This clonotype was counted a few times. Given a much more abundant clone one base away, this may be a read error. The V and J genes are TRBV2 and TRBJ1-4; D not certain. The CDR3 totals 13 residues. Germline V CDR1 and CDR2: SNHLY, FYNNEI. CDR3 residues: CTSNYRVGEKLFF. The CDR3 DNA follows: TGTACCAGCAACTATAGGGTTGGCGAAAAACTGTTTTTT.